The subject of this entry is one T cell receptor beta chain. Donors comprised healthy HIV-negative adults lacking recent acute infections or vaccinations. Trimming left V 2 bases short and J 4 bases short, with 7 bases between. Looked up from germline, CDR1 is GTSNPN and CDR2 is SVGIG (reference sequence). The CDR3 runs 12 residues. Measured with immunoSEQ multiplex PCR; TCRdb has only the in-frame clones, and not every one. The table shows about 2.3 million clones, with 90% to 95% occurring only once. The sample is drawn from a study of shared clonotypes between healthy human individuals. Study details: Ranging from 18 to 49 in age, donors were two women and a few men. Used for every donor were three CD4 naive, three CD4 memory, two CD8 naive and one CD8 memory plate.

The sample was naive CD4+ T cells from PBMCs. Specified subset: CD45RA+ positively selected. The chain combines TRBV30 with TRBJ2-3; no definite D call. This clonotype was sampled from a young man in good health. Some clones in this sample may be carry-over from other donors' samples. CDR3 region: CAWSFWADTQYF. For the CDR3, the DNA is TGTGCCTGGAGTTTTTGGGCAGATACGCAGTATTTT.